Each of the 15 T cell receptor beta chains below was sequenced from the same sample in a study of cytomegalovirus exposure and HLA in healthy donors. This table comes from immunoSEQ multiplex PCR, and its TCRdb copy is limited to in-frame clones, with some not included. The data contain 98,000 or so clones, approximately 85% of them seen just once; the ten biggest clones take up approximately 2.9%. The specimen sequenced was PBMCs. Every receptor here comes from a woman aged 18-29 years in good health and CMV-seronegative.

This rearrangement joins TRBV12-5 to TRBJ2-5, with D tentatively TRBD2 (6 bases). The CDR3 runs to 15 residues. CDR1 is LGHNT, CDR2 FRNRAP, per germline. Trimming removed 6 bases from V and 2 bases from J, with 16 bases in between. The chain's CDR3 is CASGRLEGWQETQYF. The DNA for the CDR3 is TGTGCTAGTGGCCGCCTGGAGGGTTGGCAAGAGACCCAGTACTTC.

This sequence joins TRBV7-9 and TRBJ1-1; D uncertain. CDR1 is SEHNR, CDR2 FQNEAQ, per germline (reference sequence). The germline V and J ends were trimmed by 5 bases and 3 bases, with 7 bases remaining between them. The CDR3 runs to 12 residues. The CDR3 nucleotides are TGTGCCAGCAGCCTCTCGGACACTGAAGCTTTCTTT. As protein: CASSLSDTEAFF. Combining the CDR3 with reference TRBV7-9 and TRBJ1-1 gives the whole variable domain DTGVSQNPRHKITKRGQNVTFRCDPISEHNRLYWYRQTLGQGPEFLTYFQNEAQLEKSRLLSDRFSAERPKGSFSTLEIQRTEQGDSAMYLCASSLSDTEAFFGQGTRLTVV.

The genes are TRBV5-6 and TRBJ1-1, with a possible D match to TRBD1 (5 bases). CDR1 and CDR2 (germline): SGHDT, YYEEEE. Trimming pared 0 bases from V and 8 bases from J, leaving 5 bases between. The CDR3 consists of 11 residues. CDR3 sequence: CASSLDREAFF. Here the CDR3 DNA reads TGTGCCAGCAGCTTGGACAGGGAAGCTTTCTTT.

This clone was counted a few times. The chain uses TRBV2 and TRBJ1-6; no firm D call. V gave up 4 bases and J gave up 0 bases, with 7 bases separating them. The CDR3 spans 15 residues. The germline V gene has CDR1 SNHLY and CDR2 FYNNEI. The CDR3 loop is CASSGRSSYNSPLHF. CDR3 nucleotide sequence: TGTGCCAGCAGTGGGCGGAGCTCCTATAATTCACCCCTCCACTTT. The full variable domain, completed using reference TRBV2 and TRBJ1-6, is EPEVTQTPSHQVTQMGQEVILRCVPISNHLYFYWYRQILGQKVEFLVSFYNNEISEKSEIFDDQFSVERPDGSNFTLKIRSTKLEDSAMYFCASSGRSSYNSPLHFGNGTRLTVT.

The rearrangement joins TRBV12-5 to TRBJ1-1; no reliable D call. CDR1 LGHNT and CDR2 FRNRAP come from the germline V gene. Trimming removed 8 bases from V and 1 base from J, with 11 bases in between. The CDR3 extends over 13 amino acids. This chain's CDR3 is CASQLGWNTEAFF. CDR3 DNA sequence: TGTGCTAGTCAGCTAGGCTGGAACACTGAAGCTTTCTTT.

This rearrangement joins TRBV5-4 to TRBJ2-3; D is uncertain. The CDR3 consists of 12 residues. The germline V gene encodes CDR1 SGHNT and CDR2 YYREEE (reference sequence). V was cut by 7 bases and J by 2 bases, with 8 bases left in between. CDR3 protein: CASGPYTDTQYF. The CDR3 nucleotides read TGTGCCAGCGGCCCTTACACAGATACGCAGTATTTT.

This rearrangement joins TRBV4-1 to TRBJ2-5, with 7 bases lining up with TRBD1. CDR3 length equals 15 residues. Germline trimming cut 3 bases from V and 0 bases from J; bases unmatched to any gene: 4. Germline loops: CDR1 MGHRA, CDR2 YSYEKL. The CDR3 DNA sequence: TGCGCCAGCAGCCACATCGACAGGGACCAAGAGACCCAGTACTTC. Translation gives CASSHIDRDQETQYF.

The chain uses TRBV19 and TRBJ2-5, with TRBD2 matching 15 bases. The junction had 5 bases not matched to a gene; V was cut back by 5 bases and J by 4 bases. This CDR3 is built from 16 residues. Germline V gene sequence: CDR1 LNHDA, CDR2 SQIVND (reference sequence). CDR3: CASSPGLAGGPETQYF. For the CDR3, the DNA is TGTGCCAGTAGTCCAGGACTAGCGGGGGGGCCAGAGACCCAGTACTTC.

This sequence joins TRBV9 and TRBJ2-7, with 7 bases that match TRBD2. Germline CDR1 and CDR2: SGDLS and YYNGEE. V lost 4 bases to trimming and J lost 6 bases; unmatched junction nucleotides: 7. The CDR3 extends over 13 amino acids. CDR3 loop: CASSPRVAGEQYF. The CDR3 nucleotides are TGTGCCAGCAGCCCGCGGGTAGCGGGCGAGCAGTACTTC.

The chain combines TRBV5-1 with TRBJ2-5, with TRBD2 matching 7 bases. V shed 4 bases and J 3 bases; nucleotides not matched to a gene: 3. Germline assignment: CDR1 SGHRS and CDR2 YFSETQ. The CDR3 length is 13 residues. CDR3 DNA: TGCGCCAGCAGCAAGGGAGGGGAAGAGACCCAGTACTTC. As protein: CASSKGGEETQYF.

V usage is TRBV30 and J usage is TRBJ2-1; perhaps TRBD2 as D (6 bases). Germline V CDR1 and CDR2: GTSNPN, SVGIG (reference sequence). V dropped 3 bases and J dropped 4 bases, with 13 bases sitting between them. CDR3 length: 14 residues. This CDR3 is CAWSADYLYNEQFF. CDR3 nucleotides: TGTGCCTGGAGCGCGGACTATCTATACAATGAGCAGTTCTTC.

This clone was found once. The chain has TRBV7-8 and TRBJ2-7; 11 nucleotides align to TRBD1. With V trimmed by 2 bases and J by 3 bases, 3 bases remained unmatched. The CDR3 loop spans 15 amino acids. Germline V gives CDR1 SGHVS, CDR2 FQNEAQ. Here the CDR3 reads CASSLWGQGDYEQYF. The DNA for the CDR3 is TGTGCCAGCAGCTTATGGGGACAGGGGGACTACGAGCAGTACTTC.

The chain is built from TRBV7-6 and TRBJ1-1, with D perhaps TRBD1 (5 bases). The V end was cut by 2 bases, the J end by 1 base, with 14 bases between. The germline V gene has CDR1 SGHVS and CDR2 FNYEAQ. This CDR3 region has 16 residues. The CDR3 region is CASSLSVTVQNTEAFF. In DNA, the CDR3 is TGTGCCAGCAGCTTAAGCGTGACAGTCCAGAACACTGAAGCTTTCTTT.

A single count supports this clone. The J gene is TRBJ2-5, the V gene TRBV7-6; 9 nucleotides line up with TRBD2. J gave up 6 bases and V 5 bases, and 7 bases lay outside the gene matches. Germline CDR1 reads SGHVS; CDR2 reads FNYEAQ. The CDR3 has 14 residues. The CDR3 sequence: CASSPPTSGQTQYF. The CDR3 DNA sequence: TGTGCCAGCAGCCCCCCGACTAGCGGTCAGACCCAGTACTTC.

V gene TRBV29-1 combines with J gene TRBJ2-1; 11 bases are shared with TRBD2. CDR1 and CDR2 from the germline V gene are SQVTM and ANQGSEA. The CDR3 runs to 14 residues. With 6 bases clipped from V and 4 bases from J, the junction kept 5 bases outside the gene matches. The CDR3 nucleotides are TGCAGCGTGTTTAGCGGGGGGGGGTACAATGAGCAGTTCTTC. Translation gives CSVFSGGGYNEQFF.